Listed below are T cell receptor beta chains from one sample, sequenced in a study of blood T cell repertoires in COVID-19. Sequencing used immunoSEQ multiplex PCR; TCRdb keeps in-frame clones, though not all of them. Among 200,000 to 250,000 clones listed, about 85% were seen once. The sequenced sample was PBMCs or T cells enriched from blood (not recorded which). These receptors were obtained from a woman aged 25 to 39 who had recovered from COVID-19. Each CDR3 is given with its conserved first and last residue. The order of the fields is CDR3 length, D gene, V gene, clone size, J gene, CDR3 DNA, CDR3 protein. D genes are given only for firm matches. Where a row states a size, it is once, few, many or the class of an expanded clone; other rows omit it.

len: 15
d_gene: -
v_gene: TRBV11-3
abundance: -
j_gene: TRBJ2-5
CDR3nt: TGTGCCAGCAGCTTAGGCCGGGGGATACGGGAGACCCAGTACTTC
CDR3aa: CASSLGRGIRETQYF

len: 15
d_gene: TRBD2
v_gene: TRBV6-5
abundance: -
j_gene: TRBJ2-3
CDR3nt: TGTGCCAGCAGTCCACAGGCGGGGGGGACAGATACGCAGTATTTT
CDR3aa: CASSPQAGGTDTQYF

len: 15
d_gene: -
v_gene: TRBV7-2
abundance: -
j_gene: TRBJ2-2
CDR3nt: TGTGCCAGCAGCCCCCTCCCGGAGTTTACCGGGGAGCTGTTTTTT
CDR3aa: CASSPLPEFTGELFF

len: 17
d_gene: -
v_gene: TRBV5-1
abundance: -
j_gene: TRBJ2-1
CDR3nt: TGCGCCAGCAGCTTGGAGGGACTCATGAGCTCCTACAATGAGCAGTTCTTC
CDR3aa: CASSLEGLMSSYNEQFF

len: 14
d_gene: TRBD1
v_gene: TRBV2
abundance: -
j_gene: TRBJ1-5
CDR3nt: TGTGCCAGCAGCGCGGTAGGGGGCAGTCAGCCCCAGCATTTT
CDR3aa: CASSAVGGSQPQHF

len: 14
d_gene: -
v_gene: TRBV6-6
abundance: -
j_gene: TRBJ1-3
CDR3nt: TGTGCCAGCAGTCTACAGGGCTCTGGAAACACCATATATTTT
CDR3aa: CASSLQGSGNTIYF

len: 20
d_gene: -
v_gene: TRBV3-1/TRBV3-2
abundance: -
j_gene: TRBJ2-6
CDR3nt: TGTGCCAGCAGCCAGACAATTCCAGGGGTCCTGAGGGCTGGGGCCAACGTCCTGACTTTC
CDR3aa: CASSQTIPGVLRAGANVLTF

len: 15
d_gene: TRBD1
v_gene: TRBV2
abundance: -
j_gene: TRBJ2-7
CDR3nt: TGTGCCAGCAGCGCTACCGGGACAGAGATCTACGAGCAGTACTTC
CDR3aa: CASSATGTEIYEQYF

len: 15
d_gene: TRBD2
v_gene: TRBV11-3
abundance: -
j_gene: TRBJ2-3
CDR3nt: TGTGCCAGCAGCTTAAGCGGGGGCCGAGGAGATACGCAGTATTTT
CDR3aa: CASSLSGGRGDTQYF

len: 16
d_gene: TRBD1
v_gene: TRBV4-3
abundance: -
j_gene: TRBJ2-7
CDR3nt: TGCGCCAGCAGCCAGATTCCGGGACAGAGGGACTACGAGCAGTACTTC
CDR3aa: CASSQIPGQRDYEQYF

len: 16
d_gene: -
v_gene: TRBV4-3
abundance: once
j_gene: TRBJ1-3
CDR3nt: TGCGCCAGCAGCCAAAGCCTACGGGTATCAGGAAACACCATATATTTT
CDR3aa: CASSQSLRVSGNTIYF

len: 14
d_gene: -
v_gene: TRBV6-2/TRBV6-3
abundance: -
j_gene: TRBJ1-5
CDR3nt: TGTGCCAGCAGTTTCTTTTTTGGCAATCAGCCCCAGCATTTT
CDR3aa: CASSFFFGNQPQHF

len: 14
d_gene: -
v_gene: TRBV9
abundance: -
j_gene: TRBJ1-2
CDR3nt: TGTGCCAGCAGCGTATCCGGACAGCTAAGTATTTACACCTTC
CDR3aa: CASSVSGQLSIYTF

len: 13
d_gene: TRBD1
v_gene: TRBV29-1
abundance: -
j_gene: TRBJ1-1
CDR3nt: TGCAGCGTACGACAGGGGGCATTCACTGAAGCTTTCTTT
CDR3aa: CSVRQGAFTEAFF

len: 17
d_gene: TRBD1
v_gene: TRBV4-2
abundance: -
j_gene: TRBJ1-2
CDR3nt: TGTGCCAGCAGCCAAGTAATGGACAGGGGCTTTAACTATGGCTACACCTTC
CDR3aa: CASSQVMDRGFNYGYTF

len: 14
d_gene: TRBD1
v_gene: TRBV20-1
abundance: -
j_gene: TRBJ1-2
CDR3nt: TGCAGTGCTAGTACCTCCTCGGGACAGCATGGCTACACCTTC
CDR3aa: CSASTSSGQHGYTF

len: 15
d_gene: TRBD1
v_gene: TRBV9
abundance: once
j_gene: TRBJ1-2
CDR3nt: TGTGCCAGCAGCGGGCAGGGGGCGCGACACTATGGCTACACCTTC
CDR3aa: CASSGQGARHYGYTF

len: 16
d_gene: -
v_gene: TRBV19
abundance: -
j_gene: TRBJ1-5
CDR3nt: TGTGCCAGTTCTATCACAGGGACCAGGACCTCCCAGCCCCAGCATTTT
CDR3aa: CASSITGTRTSQPQHF

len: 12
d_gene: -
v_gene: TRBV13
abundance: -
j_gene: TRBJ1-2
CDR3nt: TGTGCCGCCGCGGGGGGTGGCTATGGCTACACCTTC
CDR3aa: CAAAGGGYGYTF

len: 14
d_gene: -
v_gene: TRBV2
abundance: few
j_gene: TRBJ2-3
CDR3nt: TGTGCCAGCAGTGCGGGACACAGCACAGATACGCAGTATTTT
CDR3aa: CASSAGHSTDTQYF

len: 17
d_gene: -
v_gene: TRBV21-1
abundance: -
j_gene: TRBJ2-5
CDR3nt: TGTGCCAGCAGCCCTCATCTAGACAGGTACCTCTGGGAGACCCAGTACTTC
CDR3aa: CASSPHLDRYLWETQYF

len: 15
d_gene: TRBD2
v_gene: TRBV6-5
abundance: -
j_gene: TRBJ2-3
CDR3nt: TGTGCCAGCAGTTACGAGCGGGATGCACTAGATACGCAGTATTTT
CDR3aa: CASSYERDALDTQYF

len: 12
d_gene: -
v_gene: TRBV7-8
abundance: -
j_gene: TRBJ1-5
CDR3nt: TGTGCCAGCAGCTTAGGGGCTCGGCCCCAGCATTTT
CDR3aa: CASSLGARPQHF

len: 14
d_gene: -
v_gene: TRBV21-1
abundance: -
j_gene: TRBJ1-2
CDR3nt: TGTGCCAGCAGTCAAAACAGGGCCAGGGATGGCTACACCTTC
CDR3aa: CASSQNRARDGYTF

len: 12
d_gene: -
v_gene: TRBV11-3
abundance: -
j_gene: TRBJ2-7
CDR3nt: TGTGCCAGCAGCTCCCCAGGGCTTGAGCAGTACTTC
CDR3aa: CASSSPGLEQYF

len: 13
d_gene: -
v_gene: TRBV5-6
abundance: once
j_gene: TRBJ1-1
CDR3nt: TGTGCCAGCAACATATACAGGGACACTGAAGCTTTCTTT
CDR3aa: CASNIYRDTEAFF

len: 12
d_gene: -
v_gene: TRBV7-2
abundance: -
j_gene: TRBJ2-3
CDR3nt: TGTGCCAGCAGTCCTGCGGGGGATACGCAGTATTTT
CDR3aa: CASSPAGDTQYF

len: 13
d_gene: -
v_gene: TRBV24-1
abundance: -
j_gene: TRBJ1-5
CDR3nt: TGTGCCACCAGTGGGGGGGGTAATCAGCCCCAGCATTTT
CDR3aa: CATSGGGNQPQHF

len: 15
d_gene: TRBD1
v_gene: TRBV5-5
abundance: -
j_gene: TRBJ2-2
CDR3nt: TGTGCCAGCAGCTGGTTGACAGGGGTAACCGGGGAGCTGTTTTTT
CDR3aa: CASSWLTGVTGELFF

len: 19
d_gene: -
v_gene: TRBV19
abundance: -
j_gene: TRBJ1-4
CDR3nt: TGTGCCAGTAGTAGCCAGGGCGCCAAGGACAGTGCAACTAATGAAAAACTGTTTTTT
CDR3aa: CASSSQGAKDSATNEKLFF

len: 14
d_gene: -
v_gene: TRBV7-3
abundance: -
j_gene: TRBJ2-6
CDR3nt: TGTGCCAGCAGTTTTAGCTCTGGGGCCAACGTCCTGACTTTC
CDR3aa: CASSFSSGANVLTF

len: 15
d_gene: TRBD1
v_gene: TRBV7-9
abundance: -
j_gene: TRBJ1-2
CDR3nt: TGTGCCAGCAGCAGGGACCAGACAGGGGATTATGGCTACACCTTC
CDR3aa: CASSRDQTGDYGYTF

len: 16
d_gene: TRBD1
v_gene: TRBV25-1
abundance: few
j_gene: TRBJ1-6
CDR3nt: TGTGCCAGCAGTGACCTGAAGACAGGGCATAATTCACCCCTCCACTTT
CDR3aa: CASSDLKTGHNSPLHF

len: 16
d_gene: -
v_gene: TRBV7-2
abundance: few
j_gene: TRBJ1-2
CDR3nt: TGTGCCAGCAGCTTAAATCATCAGGCAGGGAACTATGGCTACACCTTC
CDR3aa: CASSLNHQAGNYGYTF

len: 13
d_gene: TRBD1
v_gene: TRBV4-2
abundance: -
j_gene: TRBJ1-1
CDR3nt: TGTGCCAGCAGCCGACAGGGTTCCACTGAAGCTTTCTTT
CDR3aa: CASSRQGSTEAFF

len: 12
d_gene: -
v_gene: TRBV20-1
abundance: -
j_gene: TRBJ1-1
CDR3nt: TGCAGTGCTAGTACAGCGGACACTGAAGCTTTCTTT
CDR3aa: CSASTADTEAFF

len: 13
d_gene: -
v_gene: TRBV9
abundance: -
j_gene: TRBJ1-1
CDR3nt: TGTGCCAGCAGCGTGAGGGTTAACACTGAAGCTTTCTTT
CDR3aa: CASSVRVNTEAFF

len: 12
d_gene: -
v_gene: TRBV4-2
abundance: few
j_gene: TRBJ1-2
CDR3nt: TGTGCCAGCAGCCAGCCAGTATATGGCTACACCTTC
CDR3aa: CASSQPVYGYTF

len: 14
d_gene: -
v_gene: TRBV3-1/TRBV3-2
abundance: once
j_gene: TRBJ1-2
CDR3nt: TGTGCCAGCAGCCAGAGCGACAGACTCTATGGCTACACCTTC
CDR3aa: CASSQSDRLYGYTF

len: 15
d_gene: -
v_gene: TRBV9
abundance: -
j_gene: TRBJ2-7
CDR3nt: TGTGCCAGCAGCGTAGGGGTGGGACAAAGCTACGAGCAGTACTTC
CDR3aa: CASSVGVGQSYEQYF

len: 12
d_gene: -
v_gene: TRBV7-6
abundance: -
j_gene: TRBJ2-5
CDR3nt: TGTGCCAGCAGCCCAGGCCAAGAGACCCAGTACTTC
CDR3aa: CASSPGQETQYF

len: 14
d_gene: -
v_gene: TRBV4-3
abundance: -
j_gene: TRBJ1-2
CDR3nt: TGCGCCAGCAGCCCCAGCGGACGGAACTATGGCTACACCTTC
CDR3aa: CASSPSGRNYGYTF